The 8 T cell receptor beta chains presented below share a single source sample, sequenced in a study of T cell changes during pregnancy in multiple sclerosis (dated by TCRdb to about 2019). The receptor library was made with the immunoSEQ multiplex PCR assay. TCRdb took this table from immuneACCESS and kept in-frame rearrangements with V and J called. Such tables lack part of the clones; where checked against another copy, unresolved V genes explain under half of the gap, and the rest is unexplained. The sample contains some 30,000 clones, about 87% of them found a single time. Clones ranked in the top ten supply approximately 8% of the sample. The input for sequencing was CD8+ T cells from peripheral blood mononuclear cells, taken before pregnancy. Every receptor here comes from a female donor with multiple sclerosis, enrolled in a pregnancy study.

The V gene is TRBV7-2, the J gene TRBJ1-2; 8 positions match TRBD1. The V gene's germline CDR1 is SGHTA and CDR2 FQGNSA. The J segment lost 5 bases and the V segment lost 1 base, leaving 0 bases of the junction unmatched. The CDR3 length is 13 residues. The CDR3 here is CASSLGTGYGYTF. The CDR3 DNA is TGTGCCAGCAGCTTAGGGACAGGGTATGGCTACACCTTC.

The V and J genes are TRBV6-6 and TRBJ1-2, with D perhaps TRBD1 (6 bases). CDR1 MNHNY and CDR2 SVGAGI come from the germline V gene (reference sequence). Trimming left V 2 bases short and J 6 bases short, with 16 bases between. The CDR3 has 15 amino acids. The chain's CDR3 is CASSYLDRAGDGYTF. CDR3 sequence (DNA): TGTGCCAGCAGTTACCTCGATAGGGCAGGGGATGGCTACACCTTC.

The chain's CDR3 is CASSWSGDTEAFF. As DNA, the CDR3 is TGTGCCAGCAGCTGGAGTGGCGACACTGAAGCTTTCTTT. The chain is built from TRBV5-6 and TRBJ1-1; D not resolved. The V gene lost 3 bases and the J gene lost 3 bases, with 9 bases spanning the gap. This CDR3 contains 13 residues. The germline gives CDR1 SGHDT, CDR2 YYEEEE.

CDR3 DNA sequence: TGTGCCAGCAGCTTAGGTGGGAGCAATAACGAGCAGTACTTC. Residues: CASSLGGSNNEQYF. The rearrangement joins TRBV7-6 to TRBJ2-7, with D perhaps TRBD2 (5 bases). CDR1 is SGHVS and CDR2 is FNYEAQ in the germline V gene. Trimming took off 1 base at V and 5 bases at J, with 12 bases between the two ends. The CDR3 has 14 residues.

The V and J genes are TRBV19 and TRBJ2-7, with D hard to call. The CDR3 is 14 residues long. V gave up 0 bases and J gave up 5 bases, with 11 bases separating them. The V gene's germline CDR1 is LNHDA and CDR2 SQIVND (reference sequence). The CDR3 is CASSIDLVYDEQYF. CDR3 DNA sequence: TGTGCCAGTAGTATAGATTTAGTCTATGACGAGCAGTACTTC.

The CDR3 DNA sequence: TGTGCCAGCAGCCCTCCAGGCGAAAAAAACTCCTACGAGCAGTACTTC. This codes for CASSPPGEKNSYEQYF. The J gene is TRBJ2-7, the V gene TRBV14; D gene uncertain. The CDR3 is 16 residues long. Germline V CDR1 and CDR2: SGHDN, FVKESK. The V gene lost 4 bases and the J gene lost 0 bases, with 16 bases spanning the gap.

This clone was seen just once. V gene TRBV30 combines with J gene TRBJ2-1; D gene uncertain. Germline-derived CDR1 and CDR2 are GTSNPN and SVGIG (reference sequence). The CDR3 has 11 amino acids. Trimming left V 8 bases short and J 7 bases short, with 12 bases between. The CDR3 protein is CALLPVNEQFF. In DNA form, the CDR3 reads TGTGCCCTGCTCCCAGTTAATGAGCAGTTCTTC.

The V and J genes are TRBV27 and TRBJ2-2; 9 bases match TRBD2. CDR3 length: 16 residues. V was pared by 4 bases and J by 7 bases, with 10 bases of the junction left unmatched. The germline V gene encodes CDR1 MNHEY and CDR2 SMNVEV (reference sequence). CDR3 nucleotides: TGTGCCAGCAGTTCATTAGCGGGAGCTTACGACGGGGAGCTGTTTTTT. It is translated as CASSSLAGAYDGELFF.